The 19 T cell receptor beta chains listed next were all sequenced from one sample in a study of blood T cell repertoires in COVID-19. Clones were sequenced by immunoSEQ multiplex PCR, and TCRdb holds only the in-frame ones, with some missing. The sample consists of more than 60,000 clones, more than 70% of them appearing once. The sample comprised peripheral blood. The receptor set was obtained from a woman aged 50 to 65 with active or convalescent COVID-19.

This clone was seen only a few times. The V and J genes are TRBV3-1 (or the pseudogene TRBV3-2) and TRBJ1-3; maybe TRBD1 (6 bases). This CDR3 contains 17 residues. V lost 5 bases and J 3 bases, leaving 20 bases between the germline ends. Germline V gives CDR1 LGHDT, CDR2 YNNKEL (reference sequence). CDR3 region: CASSASNPGAIGNTIYF. CDR3 nucleotides: TGTGCCAGCAGCGCCTCAAACCCAGGGGCGATTGGAAACACCATATATTTT.

This chain uses TRBV27 with TRBJ1-6; D gene ambiguous. The CDR3 totals 14 residues. Germline CDR1 MNHEY, CDR2 SMNVEV (reference sequence). V shed 2 bases and J shed 6 bases, with 8 bases lying between them. CDR3 sequence reads: CASSLKRFNSPLHF. The CDR3 nucleotides are TGTGCCAGCAGTTTAAAACGGTTTAATTCACCCCTCCACTTT.

The V gene is TRBV9, the J gene TRBJ2-3; TRBD1 aligns across 12 bases. Germline V lookup: CDR1 SGDLS, CDR2 YYNGEE. This CDR3 has 16 residues. Trimming removed 3 bases from V and 5 bases from J; junction bases left unmatched: 7. CDR3 residues: CASSASGTGGEDTQYF. The CDR3 nucleotides are TGTGCCAGCAGCGCATCCGGGACAGGGGGCGAAGATACGCAGTATTTT.

The chain has TRBV9 and TRBJ2-7, with TRBD2 matching over 7 bases. Germline assignment: CDR1 SGDLS and CDR2 YYNGEE. CDR3 size: 15 residues. V was clipped by 0 bases and J by 3 bases; unmatched bases: 6. The chain's CDR3 is CASSVASGTIYEQYF. The CDR3 DNA is TGTGCCAGCAGCGTAGCCAGCGGGACGATCTACGAGCAGTACTTC.

The chain carries TRBV27 and TRBJ2-7; a possible D gene is TRBD2 (6 bases). Trimming stripped 3 bases from V and 3 bases from J, with 15 bases between. CDR3 length: 15 amino acids. Germline V gene data show CDR1 as MNHEY and CDR2 as SMNVEV (reference sequence). The CDR3 here is CASSFFGGKGYEQYF. The CDR3 coding sequence is TGTGCCAGCAGTTTTTTCGGGGGAAAGGGCTACGAGCAGTACTTC.

V and J are TRBV9 and TRBJ2-3; unclear D gene. The germline CDR1 and CDR2 sequences are SGDLS and YYNGEE. The CDR3 loop spans 14 amino acids. The V end lost 4 bases, the J end lost 6 bases, and 15 bases lay between the germline ends. DNA of the CDR3: TGTGCCAGCAGCCTCAGTTCACATACGGATACGCAGTATTTT. Translated: CASSLSSHTDTQYF.

To note about this clone: Relative to the germline gene, one junction end is altered; a read error may explain this. The genes are TRBV24-1 and TRBJ1-2; D possibly corresponds to TRBD1 (6 bases). Germline V gene sequence: CDR1 KGHDR, CDR2 SFDVKD. The CDR3 contains 11 residues. The CDR3: CATGHRVFGAF. The CDR3 DNA is TGTGCCACCGGCCACAGGGTGTTCGGCGCCTTC.

The chain recombines TRBV7-9 with TRBJ2-1, with D maybe TRBD2 (6 bases). Germline values: CDR1 SEHNR, CDR2 FQNEAQ (reference sequence). The ends were cut back, 10 bases at V and 1 base at J, with 14 bases in the middle. This CDR3 comprises 14 residues. The CDR3: CATKRAASYNEQFF. CDR3 coding DNA: TGTGCCACCAAGCGGGCCGCTTCCTACAATGAGCAGTTCTTC.

This clone was seen a single time. The rearrangement joins TRBV4-2 to TRBJ2-7; the D gene is possibly TRBD2 (5 bases). There are 15 residues in the CDR3. Germline assignment: CDR1 LGHNA and CDR2 YNFKEQ. Trimming took off 0 bases at V and 2 bases at J, with 11 bases between the two ends. The CDR3 here is CASSQESRDPYEQYF. The CDR3 nucleotides are TGTGCCAGCAGCCAAGAAAGTCGGGATCCCTACGAGCAGTACTTC.

This chain links TRBV6-5 with TRBJ2-5; the match to TRBD2 covers 7 bases. Germline V gene sequence: CDR1 MNHEY, CDR2 SVGAGI. The CDR3 runs to 16 residues. The J segment lost 2 bases and the V segment lost 0 bases, leaving 6 bases of the junction unmatched. CDR3 sequence: CASSYSRTSVQETQYF. The DNA for the CDR3 is TGTGCCAGCAGTTACTCGCGCACTAGCGTACAAGAGACCCAGTACTTC.

This chain joins TRBV18 and TRBJ2-1, with TRBD1 matching over 9 bases. Germline loops: CDR1 KGHSH, CDR2 LQKENI. J gave up 9 bases and V 4 bases, and 10 bases lay outside the gene matches. The CDR3 runs 15 residues. The CDR3: CASSLYSGTGIEQFF. CDR3 nucleotide sequence: TGTGCCAGCTCACTCTATTCCGGGACAGGGATTGAGCAGTTCTTC.

The genes are TRBV18 and TRBJ2-6; tentative D call: TRBD2 (5 bases). Germline CDR1 is KGHSH and CDR2 is LQKENI. This CDR3 region has 15 residues. V lost 1 base to trimming and J lost 2 bases, with 6 bases between them. The CDR3 nucleotides are TGTGCCAGCTCACCACAGGGAGCTGGGGCCAACGTCCTGACTTTC. Its translation: CASSPQGAGANVLTF.

This sequence joins TRBV5-4 and TRBJ2-5; D remains ambiguous. In germline, CDR1 is SGHNT, CDR2 YYREEE (reference sequence). The CDR3 totals 14 residues. Trimming took off 4 bases at V and 5 bases at J, with 15 bases between the two ends. CDR3 protein: CASSLRLGEETQYF. CDR3 sequence (DNA): TGTGCCAGCAGCCTCAGACTCGGAGAGGAGACCCAGTACTTC.

This chain links TRBV3-1 (or the pseudogene TRBV3-2) with TRBJ2-5; D might be TRBD2 (5 bases). The germline CDR1 and CDR2 sequences are LGHDT and YNNKEL (reference sequence). The germline V and J ends were trimmed by 6 bases and 2 bases, with 13 bases remaining between them. The CDR3 is made up of 14 amino acids. The CDR3 sequence: CASSPSTSQETQYF. The CDR3, as DNA: TGTGCCAGCAGTCCCTCCACTAGTCAAGAGACCCAGTACTTC.

The chain couples TRBV24-1 to TRBJ2-3; TRBD2 might be the D (7 bases). V was clipped by 9 bases and J by 1 base, with 19 bases between them. Germline loops: CDR1 KGHDR, CDR2 SFDVKD. The CDR3 is 16 amino acids. This CDR3 is CATSLGRGLGTDTQYF. The CDR3 DNA follows: TGTGCCACCTCCCTGGGGCGGGGGCTCGGCACAGATACGCAGTATTTT.

Concerning this clone itself: Germline and junction disagree at one end, which may indicate a read error. This sequence joins TRBV7-7 and TRBJ2-2; D remains unclear. The CDR3 length is 14 residues. CDR1 SSHAT and CDR2 FNYEAQ come from the germline V gene (reference sequence). The DNA for the CDR3 is TGTGCTAGCAGTCTAGTCGGCAACACCGGGGAGCTGTTTTTT. Translating gives CASSLVGNTGELFF.

CDR3 coding DNA: TGTGCCAGCAGCGGGCCATGGCAAGAGACCCAGTACTTC. It translates to CASSGPWQETQYF. The genes are TRBV9 and TRBJ2-5, with no clear D. V lost 3 bases to trimming and J lost 2 bases, with 8 bases between them. The CDR3 is made up of 13 amino acids. Germline CDR1 SGDLS, CDR2 YYNGEE.

The chain joins TRBV25-1 to TRBJ1-4; 7 positions agree with TRBD1. The CDR3 extends over 15 amino acids. Germline V lookup: CDR1 MGHDK, CDR2 SYGVNS. The junction had 9 bases not matched to a gene; V was cut back by 5 bases and J by 6 bases. CDR3 amino acids: CASSLRTGGDEKLFF. CDR3 DNA sequence: TGTGCCAGCAGTCTCCGGACAGGAGGGGATGAAAAACTGTTTTTT. The full variable domain, with the rest looked up from reference TRBV25-1 and TRBJ1-4, is EADIYQTPRYLVIGTGKKITLECSQTMGHDKMYWYQQDPGMELHLIHYSYGVNSTEKGDLSSESTVSRIRTEHFPLTLESARPSHTSQYLCASSLRTGGDEKLFFGSGTQLSVL.

The chain couples TRBV6-5 to TRBJ2-7; 14 positions match TRBD2. Germline CDR1 reads MNHEY; CDR2 reads SVGAGI. Trimming at V came to 7 bases and at J to 5 bases, leaving 7 bases not matched to a gene. This CDR3 has 15 amino acids. The CDR3 DNA reads TGTGCCAGCACCGCGGGACTAGCGGGAGACGACGAGCAGTACTTC. It specifies CASTAGLAGDDEQYF.